This T cell receptor beta chain derives from a study of T cells after yellow fever vaccination. About the research overall: Those fractions that held only low numbers of cells were prepared using the SMART-Seq v4 Ultra Low Input RNA kit. Findings and limits, study-wide: Some clonotypes, a small share, were shared between CD4 and CD8 compartments. Most clones from primary vaccination resurfaced after the booster (about 96% CD4, 70% to 90% CD8).

Making TCR cDNA involved 5'RACE template switching, which added UMIs and a universal primer site. Each CDR3 protein is one row after TCRdb ran MiXCR on the 5' RACE reads. The repertoire holds around 230,000 distinct CDR3 sequences, with over 6.5% as singletons. This clonotype was found a few times. Its antigen is still unknown. This CDR3 comprises 14 residues. Trimming took off 8 bases at V and 6 bases at J, with 19 bases between the two ends. CDR1 and CDR2 from the germline V gene are SEHNR and FQNEAQ (reference sequence). The starting material was CD4+ T cells sorted from PBMCs, obtained on the day of the yellow fever booster vaccination. The rearrangement uses TRBV7-9 and TRBJ1-2; unclear D gene. This TCR was recovered from a man aged 25 to 40 who received the YFV17D yellow fever vaccine. In DNA form, the CDR3 reads TGTGCCAGCTCCCCCACCACCGCCGTTCATGGCTACACCTTC. It specifies CASSPTTAVHGYTF.